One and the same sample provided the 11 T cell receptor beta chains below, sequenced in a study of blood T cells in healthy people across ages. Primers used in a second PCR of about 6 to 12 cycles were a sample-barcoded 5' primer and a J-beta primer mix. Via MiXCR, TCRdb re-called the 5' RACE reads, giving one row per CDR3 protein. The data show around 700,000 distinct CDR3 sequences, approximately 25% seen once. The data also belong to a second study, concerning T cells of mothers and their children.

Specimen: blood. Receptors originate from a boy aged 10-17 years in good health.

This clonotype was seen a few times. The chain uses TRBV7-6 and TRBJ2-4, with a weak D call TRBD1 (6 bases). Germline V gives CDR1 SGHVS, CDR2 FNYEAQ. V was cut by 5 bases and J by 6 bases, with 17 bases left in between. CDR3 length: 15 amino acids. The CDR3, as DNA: TGTGCCAGCAGCCCAGTGGGGGCAGAGGGAAACATTCAGTACTTC. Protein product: CASSPVGAEGNIQYF.

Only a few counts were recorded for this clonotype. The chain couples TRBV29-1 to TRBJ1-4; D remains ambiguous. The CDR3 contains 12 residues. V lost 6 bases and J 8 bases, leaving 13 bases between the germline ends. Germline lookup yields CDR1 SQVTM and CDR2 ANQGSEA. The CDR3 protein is CSVRESSEKLFF. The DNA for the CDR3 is TGCAGCGTAAGGGAGTCTTCGGAAAAACTGTTTTTT.

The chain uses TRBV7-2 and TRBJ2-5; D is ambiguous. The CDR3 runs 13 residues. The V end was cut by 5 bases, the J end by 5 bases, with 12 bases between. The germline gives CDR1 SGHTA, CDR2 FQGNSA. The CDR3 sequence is CASSRPLRETQYF. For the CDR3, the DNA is TGTGCCAGCAGCCGGCCGTTGCGCGAGACCCAGTACTTC.

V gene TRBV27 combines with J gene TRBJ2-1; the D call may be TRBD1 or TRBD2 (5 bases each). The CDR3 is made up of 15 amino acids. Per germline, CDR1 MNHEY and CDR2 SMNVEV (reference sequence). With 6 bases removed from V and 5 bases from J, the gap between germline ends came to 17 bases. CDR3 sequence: CASRIGDGRNNEQFF. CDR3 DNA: TGTGCCAGCAGGATAGGGGACGGACGGAACAATGAGCAGTTCTTC.

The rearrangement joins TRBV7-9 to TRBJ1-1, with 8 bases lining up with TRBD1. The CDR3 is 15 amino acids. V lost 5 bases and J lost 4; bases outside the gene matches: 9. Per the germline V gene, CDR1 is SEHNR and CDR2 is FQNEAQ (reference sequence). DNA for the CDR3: TGTGCCAGCAGCCCACGGACAGGGTCGCTCACTGAAGCTTTCTTT. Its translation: CASSPRTGSLTEAFF.

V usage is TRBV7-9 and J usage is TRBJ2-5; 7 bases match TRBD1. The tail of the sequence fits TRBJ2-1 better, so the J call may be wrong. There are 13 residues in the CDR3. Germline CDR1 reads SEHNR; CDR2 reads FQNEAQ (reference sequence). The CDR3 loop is CASSSQGLNEQFF. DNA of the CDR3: TGTGCCAGCAGCTCACAGGGGCTCAATGAGCAGTTCTTC.

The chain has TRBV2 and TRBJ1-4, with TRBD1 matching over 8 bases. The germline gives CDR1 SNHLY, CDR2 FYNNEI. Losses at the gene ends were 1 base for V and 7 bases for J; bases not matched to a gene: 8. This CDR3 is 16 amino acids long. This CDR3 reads CASSEEAGGTGEKLFF. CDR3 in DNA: TGTGCCAGCAGTGAAGAGGCAGGGGGCACCGGTGAAAAACTGTTTTTT.

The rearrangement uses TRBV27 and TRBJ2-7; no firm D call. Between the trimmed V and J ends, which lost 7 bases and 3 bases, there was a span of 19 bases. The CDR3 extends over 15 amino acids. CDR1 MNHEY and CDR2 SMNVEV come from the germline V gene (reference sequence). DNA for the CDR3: TGTGCCAGCAAATTAGATAGCCAGGCTTACTACGAGCAGTACTTC. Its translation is CASKLDSQAYYEQYF.

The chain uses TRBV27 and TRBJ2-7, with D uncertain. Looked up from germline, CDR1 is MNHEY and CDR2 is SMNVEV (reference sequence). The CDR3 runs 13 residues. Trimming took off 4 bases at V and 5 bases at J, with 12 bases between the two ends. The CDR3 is CASSSNSGHEQYF. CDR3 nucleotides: TGTGCCAGCAGTTCGAACTCTGGACACGAGCAGTACTTC.

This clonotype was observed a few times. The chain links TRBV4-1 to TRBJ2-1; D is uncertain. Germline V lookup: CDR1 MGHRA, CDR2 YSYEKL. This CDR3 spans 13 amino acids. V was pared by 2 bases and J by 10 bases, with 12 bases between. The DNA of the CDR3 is TGCGCCAGCAGCCAACCGCCGTTGAGGGAGCAGTTCTTC. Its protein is CASSQPPLREQFF.

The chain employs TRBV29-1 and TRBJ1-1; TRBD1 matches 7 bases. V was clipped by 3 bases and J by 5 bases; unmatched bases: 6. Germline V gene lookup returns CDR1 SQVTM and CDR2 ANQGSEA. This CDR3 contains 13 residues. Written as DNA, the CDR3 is TGCAGCGTTGAGCCAGGGGGTGAAACTGAAGCTTTCTTT. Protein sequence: CSVEPGGETEAFF.